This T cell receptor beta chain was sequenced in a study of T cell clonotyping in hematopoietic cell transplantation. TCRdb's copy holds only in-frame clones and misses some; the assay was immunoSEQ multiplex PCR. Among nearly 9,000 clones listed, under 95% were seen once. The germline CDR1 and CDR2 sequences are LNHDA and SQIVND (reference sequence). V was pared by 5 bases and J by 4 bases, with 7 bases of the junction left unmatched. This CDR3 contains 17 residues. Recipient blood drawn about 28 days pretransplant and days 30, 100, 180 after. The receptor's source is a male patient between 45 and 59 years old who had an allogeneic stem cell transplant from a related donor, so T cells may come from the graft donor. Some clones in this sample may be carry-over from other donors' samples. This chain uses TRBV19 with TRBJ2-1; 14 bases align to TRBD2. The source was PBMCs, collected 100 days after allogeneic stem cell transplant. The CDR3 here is CASSGGLAGGGYNEQFF. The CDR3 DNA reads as TGTGCCAGTAGTGGAGGACTAGCGGGGGGTGGGTACAATGAGCAGTTCTTC.